This T cell receptor (beta chain) was captured by sequencing in a study of T-cell reconstitution after alpha-beta-depleted transplantation in children. Preparing the TCRbeta library involved the use of unique molecular identifiers. TCRdb analysed the PCR reads with MiXCR anew, one entry per CDR3 protein. The sample includes hundreds of thousands of distinct CDR3 sequences, roughly 9% of them seen just once. CDR3 size: 15 residues. Germline values: CDR1 SGHNT, CDR2 YENEEA. V shed 1 base and J shed 5 bases, with 11 bases lying between them. This clonotype originated in a human donor who donated a stem cell graft to a child with acute lymphoblastic leukemia. The starting material was PBMCs from the stem cell graft donor, obtained from the stem cell graft. The rearrangement uses TRBV11-3 and TRBJ2-2; D is unresolved. CDR3 bases: TGTGCCAGCAGCTTAGGTGGAGATGGAACCGGGGAGCTGTTTTTT. Protein product: CASSLGGDGTGELFF.